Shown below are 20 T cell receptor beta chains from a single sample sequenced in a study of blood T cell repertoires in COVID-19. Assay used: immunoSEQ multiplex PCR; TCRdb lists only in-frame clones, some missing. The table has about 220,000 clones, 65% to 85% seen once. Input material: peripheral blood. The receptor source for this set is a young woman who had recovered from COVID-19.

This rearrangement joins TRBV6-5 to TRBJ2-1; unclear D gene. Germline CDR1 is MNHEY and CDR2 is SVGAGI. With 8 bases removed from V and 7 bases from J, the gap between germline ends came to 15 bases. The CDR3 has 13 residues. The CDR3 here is CASSTISRNEQFF. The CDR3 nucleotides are TGTGCCAGCTCGACAATCAGTCGTAATGAGCAGTTCTTC.

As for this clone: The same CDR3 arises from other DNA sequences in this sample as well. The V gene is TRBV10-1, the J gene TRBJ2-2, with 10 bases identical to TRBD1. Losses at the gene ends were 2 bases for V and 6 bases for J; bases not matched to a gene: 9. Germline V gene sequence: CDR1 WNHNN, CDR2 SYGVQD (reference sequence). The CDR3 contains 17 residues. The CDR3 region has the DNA TGCGCCAGCAGTGAGACTGGACAGGGGGGGCGGGCCGGGGAGCTGTTTTTT. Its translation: CASSETGQGGRAGELFF.

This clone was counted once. CDR3 amino acids: CASSGEYNQPQHF. CDR3 sequence (DNA): TGTGCCAGCAGTGGGGAGTATAATCAGCCCCAGCATTTT. This chain uses TRBV28 with TRBJ1-5; D gene ambiguous. The germline CDR1 and CDR2 sequences are MDHEN and SYDVKM. V was clipped by 5 bases and J by 4 bases, with 9 bases between them. CDR3 length: 13 residues.

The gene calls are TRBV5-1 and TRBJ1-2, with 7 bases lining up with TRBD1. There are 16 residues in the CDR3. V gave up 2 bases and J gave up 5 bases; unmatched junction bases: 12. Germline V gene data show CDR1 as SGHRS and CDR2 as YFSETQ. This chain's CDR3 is CASSLARDRVGYGYTF. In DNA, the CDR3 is TGCGCCAGCAGCTTAGCCCGCGACAGGGTTGGGTATGGCTACACCTTC.

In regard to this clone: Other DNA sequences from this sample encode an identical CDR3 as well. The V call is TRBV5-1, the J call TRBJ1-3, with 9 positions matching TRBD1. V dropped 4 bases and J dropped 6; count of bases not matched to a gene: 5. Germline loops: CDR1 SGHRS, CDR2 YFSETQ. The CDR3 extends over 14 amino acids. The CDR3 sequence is CASSPGQGENTIYF. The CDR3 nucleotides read TGCGCCAGCAGCCCGGGACAGGGAGAAAACACCATATATTTT.

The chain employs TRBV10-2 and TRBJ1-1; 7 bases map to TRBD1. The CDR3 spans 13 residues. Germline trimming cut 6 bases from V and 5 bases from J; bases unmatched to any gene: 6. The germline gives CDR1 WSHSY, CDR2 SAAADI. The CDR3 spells CASSEGAATEAFF. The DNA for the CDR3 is TGCGCCAGCAGCGAGGGGGCTGCAACTGAAGCTTTCTTT.

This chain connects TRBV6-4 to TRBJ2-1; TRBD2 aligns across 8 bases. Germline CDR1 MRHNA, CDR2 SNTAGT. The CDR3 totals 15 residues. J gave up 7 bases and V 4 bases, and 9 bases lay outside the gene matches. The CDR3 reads CASSVSPGGPNEQFF. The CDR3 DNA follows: TGTGCCAGCAGTGTTTCTCCGGGAGGGCCAAATGAGCAGTTCTTC.

The CDR3: CATSRDGGLYEQYF. The CDR3 DNA is TGTGCCACCAGCAGAGACGGGGGGCTCTACGAGCAGTACTTC. The chain recombines TRBV15 with TRBJ2-7; D is perhaps TRBD2 (7 bases). Germline V gives CDR1 LNHNV, CDR2 YYDKDF (reference sequence). Trimming removed 0 bases from V and 3 bases from J, with 9 bases in between. The CDR3 has 14 residues.

The CDR3 loop is CASSERTPTMNTGELFF. In DNA form, the CDR3 reads TGTGCCAGCAGTGAAAGGACACCGACCATGAACACCGGGGAGCTGTTTTTT. The chain has TRBV2 and TRBJ2-2; D might be TRBD1 (5 bases). Germline CDR1 reads SNHLY; CDR2 reads FYNNEI. V lost 2 bases, J lost 1 base, and 14 bases lay in between. The CDR3 sequence is 17 residues long.

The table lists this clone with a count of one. CDR3 sequence reads: CASSRLAGEVGEQFF. The CDR3 DNA reads TGTGCCAGCAGCCGACTAGCGGGAGAGGTGGGTGAGCAGTTCTTC. V gene TRBV4-2 combines with J gene TRBJ2-1; 12 positions match TRBD2. V shed 4 bases and J 9 bases; nucleotides not matched to a gene: 7. CDR1 and CDR2 (germline): LGHNA, YNFKEQ. This CDR3 has 15 amino acids.

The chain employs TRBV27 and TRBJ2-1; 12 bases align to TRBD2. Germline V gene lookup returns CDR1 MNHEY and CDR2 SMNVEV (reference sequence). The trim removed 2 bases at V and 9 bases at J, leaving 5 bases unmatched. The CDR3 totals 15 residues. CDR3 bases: TGTGCCAGCAGTTTAACTAGCGGGAGGCTAAGTGAGCAGTTCTTC. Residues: CASSLTSGRLSEQFF.

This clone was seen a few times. CDR3 coding DNA: TGTGCCAGCCTTCGACAGGGGGCCCACGAGCAGTACTTC. Its translation is CASLRQGAHEQYF. The chain is built from TRBV6-5 and TRBJ2-7, with 10 bases fitting TRBD1. The CDR3 extends over 13 amino acids. In germline, CDR1 is MNHEY, CDR2 SVGAGI. The V gene end was trimmed by 8 bases and the J gene end by 5 bases; junction bases not matched to a gene: 6.

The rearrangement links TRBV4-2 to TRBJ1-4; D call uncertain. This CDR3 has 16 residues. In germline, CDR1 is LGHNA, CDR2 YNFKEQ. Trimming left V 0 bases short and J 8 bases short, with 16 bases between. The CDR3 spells CASSQDLSGWGEKLFF. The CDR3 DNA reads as TGTGCCAGCAGCCAAGATCTAAGCGGGTGGGGAGAAAAACTGTTTTTT.

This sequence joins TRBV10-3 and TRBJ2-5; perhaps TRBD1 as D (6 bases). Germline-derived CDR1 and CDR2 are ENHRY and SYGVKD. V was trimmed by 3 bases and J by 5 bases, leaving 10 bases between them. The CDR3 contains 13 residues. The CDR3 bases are TGTGCCATCAGTGAACAGGGTTGGGAGACCCAGTACTTC. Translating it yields CAISEQGWETQYF.

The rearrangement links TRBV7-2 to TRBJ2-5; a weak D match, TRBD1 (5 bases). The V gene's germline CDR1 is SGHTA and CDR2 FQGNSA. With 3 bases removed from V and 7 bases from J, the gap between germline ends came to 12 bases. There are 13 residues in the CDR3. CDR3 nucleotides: TGTGCCAGCAGCTTCAATACTCAGGGGACCCAGTACTTC. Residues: CASSFNTQGTQYF.

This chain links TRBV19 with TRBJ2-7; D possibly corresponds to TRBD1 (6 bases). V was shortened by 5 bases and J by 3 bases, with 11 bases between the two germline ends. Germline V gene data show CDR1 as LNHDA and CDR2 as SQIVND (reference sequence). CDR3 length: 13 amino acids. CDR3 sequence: CASSYTGIYEQYF. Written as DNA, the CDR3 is TGTGCCAGTAGTTACACAGGGATCTACGAGCAGTACTTC.

The CDR3 loop reads CASSLVPGKNTEAFF. DNA of the CDR3: TGCGCCAGCAGCTTGGTACCAGGGAAGAACACTGAAGCTTTCTTT. J is TRBJ1-1 and V is TRBV5-1, with D perhaps TRBD1 (5 bases). The germline gives CDR1 SGHRS, CDR2 YFSETQ. The CDR3 has 15 residues. V lost 0 bases, J lost 1 base, and 10 bases lay in between.

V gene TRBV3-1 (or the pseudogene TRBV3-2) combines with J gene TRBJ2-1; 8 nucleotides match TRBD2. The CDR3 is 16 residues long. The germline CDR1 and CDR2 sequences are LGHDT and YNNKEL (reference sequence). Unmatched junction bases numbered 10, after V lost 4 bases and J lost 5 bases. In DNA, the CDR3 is TGTGCCAGCAGCCTCCCATACGGGGGGGCTGACAATGAGCAGTTCTTC. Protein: CASSLPYGGADNEQFF.

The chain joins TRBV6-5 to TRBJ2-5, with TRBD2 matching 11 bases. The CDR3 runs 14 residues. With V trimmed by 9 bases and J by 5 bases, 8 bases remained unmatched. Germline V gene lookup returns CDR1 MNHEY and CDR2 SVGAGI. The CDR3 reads CASLAGGGWETQYF. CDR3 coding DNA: TGTGCCAGTTTAGCGGGAGGGGGATGGGAGACCCAGTACTTC.

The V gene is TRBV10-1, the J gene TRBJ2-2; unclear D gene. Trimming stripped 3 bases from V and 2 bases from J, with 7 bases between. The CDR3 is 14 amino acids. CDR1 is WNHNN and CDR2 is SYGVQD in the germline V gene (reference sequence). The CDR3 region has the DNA TGCGCCAGCAGTGAACTTTTAAACACCGGGGAGCTGTTTTTT. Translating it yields CASSELLNTGELFF.